Each of the 5 T cell receptor beta chains below was sequenced from the same sample in a study of cytomegalovirus exposure and HLA in healthy donors. The PCR was carried out with 60 Vbeta primers and 13 Jbeta primers. Using immunoSEQ multiplex PCR, the repertoire was profiled, and TCRdb retains in-frame clones only, with some absent. The sample has some 150,000 clones, 75% to 80% seen once. The sequenced sample was PBMCs. The source is a female donor in good health and CMV-seronegative.

The J gene is TRBJ2-5, the V gene TRBV11-2; TRBD2 matches at 7 bases. CDR1 is SGHAT, CDR2 FQNNGV, per germline. This CDR3 is built from 15 residues. V lost 8 bases, J lost 4 bases, and 13 bases stayed unmatched. Written as DNA, the CDR3 is TGTGCCAGCCGCAAAAGCGGACTAGGAGGAGAGACCCAGTACTTC. It encodes CASRKSGLGGETQYF.

The CDR3 DNA follows: TGTGCCAGCCAAGCGGGGGGAGGGGAGACCCAGTACTTC. Its translation: CASQAGGGETQYF. The chain combines TRBV9 with TRBJ2-5, with TRBD2 matching 9 bases. The CDR3 runs to 13 residues. Germline V gives CDR1 SGDLS, CDR2 YYNGEE. The V gene end was trimmed by 7 bases and the J gene end by 5 bases; junction bases not matched to a gene: 6.

This chain connects TRBV28 to TRBJ2-3, with TRBD1 matching over 10 bases. V was pared by 5 bases and J by 5 bases, with 7 bases of the junction left unmatched. Germline values: CDR1 MDHEN, CDR2 SYDVKM. This CDR3 has 15 amino acids. The CDR3 spells CASSRGQGRRDTQYF. Here the CDR3 DNA reads TGTGCCAGCAGTCGGGGACAGGGGCGACGAGATACGCAGTATTTT.

The rearrangement uses TRBV9 and TRBJ1-6; the match to TRBD1 covers 10 bases. Germline loops: CDR1 SGDLS, CDR2 YYNGEE. CDR3 length: 14 amino acids. With V trimmed by 6 bases and J by 6 bases, 3 bases remained unmatched. CDR3 protein: CASTRDRGNSPLHF. The CDR3 coding sequence is TGTGCCAGCACCAGGGACAGGGGTAATTCACCCCTCCACTTT.

This clone was seen only once. The V gene is TRBV27, the J gene TRBJ1-1; no firm D call. The CDR3 is 13 amino acids. Deletions cut 1 base from V and 7 bases from J, with 10 bases between. Germline CDR1 MNHEY, CDR2 SMNVEV (reference sequence). The CDR3 nucleotides are TGTGCCAGCAGTTTATTCGGCGGCTATGAAGCTTTCTTT. Translation: CASSLFGGYEAFF.